Shown below are 22 T cell receptor beta chains from a single sample sequenced in a study of T cell responses to AZD1222 COVID-19 vaccine. Generated by immunoSEQ multiplex PCR, the TCRdb table keeps only in-frame clones and is missing some. The table shows around 180,000 clones, with around 92% occurring only once. The sequencing used peripheral blood, collected on day 0 of AZD1222 vaccination. Receptors originate from an adult in good health.

Turning to this clone: One end of the junction varies from germline; a read error may be responsible. This chain links TRBV11-3 with TRBJ2-3, with D uncertain. Germline CDR1 SGHNT, CDR2 YENEEA. CDR3 size: 9 residues. The CDR3 nucleotides read TGTGCCAGCAGAGATACGCAGTATTTT. Protein: CASRDTQYF.

The rearrangement links TRBV1 to TRBJ2-6; TRBD2 is the table's D call and was not checked against the DNA. TRBV1 is designated a pseudogene. The CDR3 runs 17 residues. CDR3 residues: CTRTRNSGNSGANVLTF. As DNA, the CDR3 is TGCACCAGGACGCGGAATAGCGGGAACTCTGGGGCCAACGTCCTGACTTTC.

This clone appeared a single time. The rearrangement joins TRBV28 to TRBJ2-1; 15 nucleotides agree with TRBD2. With V trimmed by 4 bases and J by 6 bases, 4 bases remained unmatched. Germline lookup yields CDR1 MDHEN and CDR2 SYDVKM. The CDR3 consists of 16 residues. CDR3: CASSSGTSGRTNEQFF. In DNA, the CDR3 is TGTGCCAGCAGTTCGGGGACTAGCGGGAGGACCAATGAGCAGTTCTTC.

This sequence joins TRBV11-2 and TRBJ2-1; 8 bases are shared with TRBD2. V dropped 1 base and J dropped 7; count of bases not matched to a gene: 6. This CDR3 has 15 residues. Germline V CDR1 and CDR2: SGHAT, FQNNGV. CDR3 in amino acids: CASSLGTSTRNEQFF. The CDR3 DNA reads TGTGCCAGCAGCTTAGGGACTAGCACGCGGAATGAGCAGTTCTTC.

The rearrangement joins TRBV4-1 to TRBJ2-2; no firm D call. The CDR3 sequence is 13 residues long. Germline lookup yields CDR1 MGHRA and CDR2 YSYEKL. Trimming stripped 1 base from V and 7 bases from J, with 7 bases between. As DNA, the CDR3 is TGCGCCAGCAGCCAAGCAGGAAGCGGGGAGCTGTTTTTT. Translating it yields CASSQAGSGELFF.

The V and J genes are TRBV11-2 and TRBJ1-6; 10 bases match TRBD1. The length of the CDR3 is 15 residues. J gave up 10 bases and V 4 bases, and 7 bases lay outside the gene matches. Germline CDR1 SGHAT, CDR2 FQNNGV. CDR3 residues: CASSSTGTGDSPLHF. DNA of the CDR3: TGTGCCAGCAGCTCGACCGGGACAGGGGACTCACCCCTCCACTTT.

The CDR3 DNA reads TGTGCCAGCAGCTTTGACGTAGCGGGAGGGCCCGGAGATACGCAGTATTTT. Its translation: CASSFDVAGGPGDTQYF. The rearrangement uses TRBV7-8 and TRBJ2-3; TRBD2 agrees at 11 bases. Trimming cost V 3 bases and J 5 bases; bases outside gene matches: 10. The CDR3 runs 17 residues. Germline V gene data show CDR1 as SGHVS and CDR2 as FQNEAQ.

This chain connects TRBV6-2 or TRBV6-3 to TRBJ1-2; no clear D. The CDR3 is 12 amino acids. The V end lost 6 bases, the J end lost 7 bases, and 12 bases lay between the germline ends. Germline-derived CDR1 and CDR2 are MNHEY and SVGEGT. CDR3 nucleotides: TGTGCCAGCAGCCGCACCCTCGGTGGCTACACCTTC. Protein sequence: CASSRTLGGYTF.

This clone was picked up one time. This chain links TRBV28 with TRBJ2-2, with D perhaps being TRBD1 or TRBD2 (5 bases each). V gave up 6 bases and J gave up 0 bases, with 14 bases separating them. CDR1 is MDHEN and CDR2 is SYDVKM in the germline V gene. The CDR3 covers 16 residues. The CDR3 protein is CASSLLGTPNTGELFF. CDR3 DNA: TGTGCCAGCAGCTTGCTTGGGACCCCGAACACCGGGGAGCTGTTTTTT.

CDR3 protein: CASRFRDRGGQPQHF. CDR3 bases: TGTGCCAGCAGGTTCCGGGACAGGGGAGGTCAGCCCCAGCATTTT. V gene TRBV28 combines with J gene TRBJ1-5; TRBD1 matches at 10 bases. Trimming cost V 6 bases and J 6 bases; bases outside gene matches: 8. CDR1 MDHEN and CDR2 SYDVKM come from the germline V gene. This CDR3 region has 15 residues.

This sequence joins TRBV18 and TRBJ1-2; 7 nucleotides agree with TRBD1. With 1 base clipped from V and 6 bases from J, the junction kept 5 bases outside the gene matches. Germline V gene sequence: CDR1 KGHSH, CDR2 LQKENI. CDR3 length: 14 amino acids. In DNA form, the CDR3 reads TGTGCCAGCTCACCACGAGGGACAGCAGATGGCTACACCTTC. Protein product: CASSPRGTADGYTF.

V gene TRBV28 combines with J gene TRBJ2-1; D could derive from TRBD1 or TRBD2 (5 bases each). Between the trimmed V and J ends, which lost 6 bases and 4 bases, there was a span of 13 bases. Per the germline V gene, CDR1 is MDHEN and CDR2 is SYDVKM. CDR3 length equals 14 residues. The CDR3 DNA reads as TGTGCCAGCAGGAGTGGGACCATGTACAATGAGCAGTTCTTC. Protein: CASRSGTMYNEQFF.

CDR3 bases: TGCGCCAGACCGGGACAGCATCGTCTCTATGGCTACACCTTC. This translates into CARPGQHRLYGYTF. V and J are TRBV23-1 and TRBJ1-2; TRBD1 matches 7 bases. TRBV23-1 is annotated as an ORF whose role is uncertain. The CDR3 covers 14 residues. Germline trimming cut 9 bases from V and 4 bases from J; bases unmatched to any gene: 11.

This chain connects TRBV20-1 to TRBJ2-3; D gene ambiguous. The CDR3 has 11 residues. In germline, CDR1 is DFQATT, CDR2 SNEGSKA (reference sequence). CDR3 coding DNA: TGCGGCGGCCAGACCACAGATACGCAGTATTTT. Translated, it gives CGGQTTDTQYF.

V and J are TRBV27 and TRBJ2-1; 14 bases are shared with TRBD2. The V gene end was trimmed by 6 bases and the J gene end by 9 bases; junction bases not matched to a gene: 7. CDR1 is MNHEY, CDR2 SMNVEV, per germline (reference sequence). CDR3 size: 15 residues. The chain's CDR3 is CASRPGLAGDFEQFF. CDR3 nucleotide sequence: TGTGCCAGCAGGCCGGGACTAGCGGGAGATTTTGAGCAGTTCTTC.

The chain is built from TRBV5-1 and TRBJ2-1, with 13 bases lining up with TRBD2. CDR1 and CDR2 (germline): SGHRS, YFSETQ. V dropped 4 bases and J dropped 1; count of bases not matched to a gene: 2. CDR3 length equals 16 residues. The CDR3 protein is CASSGLAGVSYNEQFF. CDR3 DNA sequence: TGCGCCAGCAGCGGACTAGCGGGAGTATCCTACAATGAGCAGTTCTTC.

The V gene is TRBV5-1, the J gene TRBJ2-1; 9 bases align to TRBD2. The trim removed 0 bases at V and 6 bases at J, leaving 7 bases unmatched. From germline, CDR1 is SGHRS and CDR2 YFSETQ. The CDR3 runs to 16 residues. The CDR3 sequence: CASSLELAGVGNEQFF. CDR3 sequence (DNA): TGCGCCAGCAGCTTGGAATTAGCGGGAGTAGGCAATGAGCAGTTCTTC.

This chain joins TRBV5-1 and TRBJ2-6, with 7 positions matching TRBD1. The trim removed 0 bases at V and 2 bases at J, leaving 11 bases unmatched. The CDR3 sequence is 19 residues long. Germline V gene sequence: CDR1 SGHRS, CDR2 YFSETQ. The chain's CDR3 is CASSLGLRNRGAGANVLTF. DNA for the CDR3: TGCGCCAGCAGCTTGGGCCTTAGGAACAGGGGTGCTGGGGCCAACGTCCTGACTTTC.

This rearrangement joins TRBV5-1 to TRBJ1-1; D is unclear. Germline-derived CDR1 and CDR2 are SGHRS and YFSETQ. V dropped 0 bases and J dropped 6 bases, with 12 bases sitting between them. CDR3 length equals 14 residues. CDR3: CASSLESRRAEAFF. DNA of the CDR3: TGCGCCAGCAGCTTGGAATCGAGGAGGGCTGAAGCTTTCTTT. The full variable domain, its missing parts supplied by reference TRBV5-1 and TRBJ1-1, is KAGVTQTPRYLIKTRGQQVTLSCSPISGHRSVSWYQQTPGQGLQFLFEYFSETQRNKGNFPGRFSGRQFSNSRSEMNVSTLELGDSALYLCASSLESRRAEAFFGQGTRLTVV.

The chain is built from TRBV29-1 and TRBJ1-2, with a possible D match to TRBD1 (5 bases). This CDR3 contains 13 residues. Trimming stripped 5 bases from V and 6 bases from J, with 16 bases between. Germline V gene sequence: CDR1 SQVTM, CDR2 ANQGSEA. The CDR3, as DNA: TGCAGCGTTCTATTAGGCAGGGACGATGGCTACACCTTC. Translating it yields CSVLLGRDDGYTF.

V and J are TRBV10-3 and TRBJ1-2; no clear D. The length of the CDR3 is 12 residues. Germline values: CDR1 ENHRY, CDR2 SYGVKD. V was cut by 4 bases and J by 8 bases, with 11 bases left in between. The CDR3 protein is CAISGTVLGYTF. The CDR3 nucleotides read TGTGCCATCAGTGGGACGGTTTTAGGCTACACCTTC.

The chain links TRBV5-1 to TRBJ2-6, with D possibly matching TRBD2 (6 bases). The CDR3 loop spans 18 amino acids. Between the trimmed V and J ends, which lost 4 bases and 1 base, there was a span of 18 bases. The germline V gene encodes CDR1 SGHRS and CDR2 YFSETQ. CDR3 sequence: CASSPGLTGMSGANVLTF. Here the CDR3 DNA reads TGCGCCAGCAGCCCGGGACTTACGGGGATGTCTGGGGCCAACGTCCTGACTTTC. The variable domain in full, with the rest retrieved from reference TRBV5-1 and TRBJ2-6, is KAGVTQTPRYLIKTRGQQVTLSCSPISGHRSVSWYQQTPGQGLQFLFEYFSETQRNKGNFPGRFSGRQFSNSRSEMNVSTLELGDSALYLCASSPGLTGMSGANVLTFGAGSRLTVL.